The clone carrying this TCR beta chain was seen a single time. Profiling relied on immunoSEQ multiplex PCR, and the TCRdb table lists in-frame clones only, not all of them. The table includes 250,000 to 300,000 clones, approximately 80% detected once. The data derive from a study of control samples from healthy donors and cancer patients. The CDR3 is 15 residues long. CDR1 and CDR2 from the germline V gene are MDHEN and SYDVKM. V was clipped by 6 bases and J by 2 bases; unmatched bases: 7. V usage is TRBV28 and J usage is TRBJ2-3; 8 bases match TRBD2. The TCR comes from a woman aged 60-70 years with lung cancer. Material: PBMCs. The DNA for the CDR3 is TGTGCCAGCAGCCCCGGTAGCGGGGCCACAGATACGCAGTATTTT. It is translated as CASSPGSGATDTQYF.